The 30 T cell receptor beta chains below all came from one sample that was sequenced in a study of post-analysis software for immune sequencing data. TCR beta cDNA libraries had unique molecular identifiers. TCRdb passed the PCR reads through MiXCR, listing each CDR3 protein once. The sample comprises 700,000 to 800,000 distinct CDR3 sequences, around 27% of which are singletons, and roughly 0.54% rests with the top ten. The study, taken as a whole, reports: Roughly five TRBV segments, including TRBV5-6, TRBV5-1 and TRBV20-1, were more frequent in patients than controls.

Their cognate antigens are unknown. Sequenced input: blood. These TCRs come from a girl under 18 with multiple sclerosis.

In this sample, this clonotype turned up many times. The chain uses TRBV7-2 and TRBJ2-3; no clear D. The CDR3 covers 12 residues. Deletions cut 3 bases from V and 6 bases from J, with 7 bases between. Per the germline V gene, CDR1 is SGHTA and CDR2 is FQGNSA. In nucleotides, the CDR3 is TGTGCCAGCAGCTTGAAGGGCGATACGCAGTATTTT. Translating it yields CASSLKGDTQYF.

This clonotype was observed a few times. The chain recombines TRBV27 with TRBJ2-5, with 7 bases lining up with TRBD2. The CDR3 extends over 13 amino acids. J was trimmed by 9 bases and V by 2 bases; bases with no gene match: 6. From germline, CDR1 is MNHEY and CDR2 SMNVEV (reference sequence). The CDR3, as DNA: TGTGCCAGCAGTTTAGATAGCGGGTTGTCCCAGTACTTC. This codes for CASSLDSGLSQYF.

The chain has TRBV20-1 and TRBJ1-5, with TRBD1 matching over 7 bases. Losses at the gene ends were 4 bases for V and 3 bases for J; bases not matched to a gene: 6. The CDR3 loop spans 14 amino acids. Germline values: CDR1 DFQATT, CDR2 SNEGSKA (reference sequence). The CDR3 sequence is CSATKQGPNQPQHF. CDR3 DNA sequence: TGCAGTGCTACCAAACAGGGGCCCAATCAGCCCCAGCATTTT.

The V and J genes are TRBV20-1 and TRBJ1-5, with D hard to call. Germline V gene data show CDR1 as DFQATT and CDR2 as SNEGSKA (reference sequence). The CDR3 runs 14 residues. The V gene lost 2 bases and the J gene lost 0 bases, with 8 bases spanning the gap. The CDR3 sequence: CSARNLNSNQPQHF. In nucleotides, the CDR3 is TGCAGTGCTAGAAATCTGAATAGCAATCAGCCCCAGCATTTT.

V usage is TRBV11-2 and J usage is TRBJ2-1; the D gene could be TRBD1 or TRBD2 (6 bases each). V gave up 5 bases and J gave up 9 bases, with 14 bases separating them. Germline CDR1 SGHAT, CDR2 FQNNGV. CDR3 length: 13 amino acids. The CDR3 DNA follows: TGTGCCAGCAGCGATCCCCGGGGGCTTGAGCAGTTCTTC. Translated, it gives CASSDPRGLEQFF.

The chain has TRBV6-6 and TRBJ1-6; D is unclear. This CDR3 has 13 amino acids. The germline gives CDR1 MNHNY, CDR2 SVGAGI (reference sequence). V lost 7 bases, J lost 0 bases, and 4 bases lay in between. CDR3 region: CASTSSYNSPLHF. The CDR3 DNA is TGTGCCAGCACCAGCTCCTATAATTCACCCCTCCACTTT.

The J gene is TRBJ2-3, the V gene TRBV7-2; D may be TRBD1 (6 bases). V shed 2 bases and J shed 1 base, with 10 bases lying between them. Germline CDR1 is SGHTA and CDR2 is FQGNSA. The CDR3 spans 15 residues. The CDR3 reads CASSLSRTGTDTQYF. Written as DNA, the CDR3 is TGTGCCAGCAGCTTAAGCAGGACAGGCACAGATACGCAGTATTTT.

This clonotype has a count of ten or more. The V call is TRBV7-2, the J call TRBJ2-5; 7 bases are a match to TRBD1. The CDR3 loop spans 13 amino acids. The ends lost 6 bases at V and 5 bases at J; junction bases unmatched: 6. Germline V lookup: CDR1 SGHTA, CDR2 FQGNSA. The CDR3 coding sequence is TGTGCCAGCAGTCAGGGGGTCGGTGAGACCCAGTACTTC. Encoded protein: CASSQGVGETQYF.

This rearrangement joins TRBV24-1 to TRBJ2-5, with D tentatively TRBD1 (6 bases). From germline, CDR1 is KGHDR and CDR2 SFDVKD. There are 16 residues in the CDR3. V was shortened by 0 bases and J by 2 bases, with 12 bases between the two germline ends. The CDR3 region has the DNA TGTGCCACCAGTGATTTGCATGGGACACCTCAAGAGACCCAGTACTTC. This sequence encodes CATSDLHGTPQETQYF.

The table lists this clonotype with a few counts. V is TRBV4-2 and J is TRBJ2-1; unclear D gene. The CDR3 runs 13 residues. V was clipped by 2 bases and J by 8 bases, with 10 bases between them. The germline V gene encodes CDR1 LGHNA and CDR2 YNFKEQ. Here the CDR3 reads CASSQRVGHEQFF. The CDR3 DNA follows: TGTGCCAGCAGCCAACGTGTCGGTCATGAGCAGTTCTTC.

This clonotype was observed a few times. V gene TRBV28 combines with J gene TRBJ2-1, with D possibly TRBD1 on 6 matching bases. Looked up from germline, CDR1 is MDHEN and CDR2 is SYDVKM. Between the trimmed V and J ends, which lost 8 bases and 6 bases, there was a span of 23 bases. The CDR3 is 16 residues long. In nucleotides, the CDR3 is TGTGCCAGCCTAGGGGGTGAGAGGGTAGGGGCCAATGAGCAGTTCTTC. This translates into CASLGGERVGANEQFF.

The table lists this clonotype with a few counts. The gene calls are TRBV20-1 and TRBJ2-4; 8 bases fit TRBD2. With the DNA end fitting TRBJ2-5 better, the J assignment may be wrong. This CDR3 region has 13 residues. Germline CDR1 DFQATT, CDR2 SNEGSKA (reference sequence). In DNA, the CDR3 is TGCAGTGCTCCAATTAGCGGGGAGGAGACCCAGTACTTC. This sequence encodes CSAPISGEETQYF.

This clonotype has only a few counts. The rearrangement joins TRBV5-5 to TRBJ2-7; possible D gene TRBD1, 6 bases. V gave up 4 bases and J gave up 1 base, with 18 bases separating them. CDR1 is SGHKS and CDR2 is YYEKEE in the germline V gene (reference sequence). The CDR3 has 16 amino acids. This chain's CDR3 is CASSPTATGFSYEQYF. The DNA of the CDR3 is TGTGCCAGCAGCCCTACCGCCACAGGGTTTTCCTACGAGCAGTACTTC.

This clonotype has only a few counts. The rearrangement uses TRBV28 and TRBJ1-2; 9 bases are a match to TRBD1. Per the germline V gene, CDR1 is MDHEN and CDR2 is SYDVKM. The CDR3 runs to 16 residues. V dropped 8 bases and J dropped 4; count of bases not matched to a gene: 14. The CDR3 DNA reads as TGTGCCAGCGTCGTAGGGGGGACAGGGCAAATCTATGGCTACACCTTC. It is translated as CASVVGGTGQIYGYTF.

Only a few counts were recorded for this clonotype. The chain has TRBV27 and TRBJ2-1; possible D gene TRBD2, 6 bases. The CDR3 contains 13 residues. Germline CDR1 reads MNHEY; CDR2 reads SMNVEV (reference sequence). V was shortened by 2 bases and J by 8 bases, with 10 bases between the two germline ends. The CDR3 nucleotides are TGTGCCAGCAGTTTAACGACTAGACATGAGCAGTTCTTC. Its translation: CASSLTTRHEQFF.

CDR3 amino acids: CSASTLDSGKYQETQYF. Here the CDR3 DNA reads TGCAGTGCTAGTACGCTAGATAGCGGAAAGTACCAAGAGACCCAGTACTTC. This chain joins TRBV20-1 and TRBJ2-5; tentatively, D is TRBD2 (6 bases). CDR1 and CDR2 (germline): DFQATT, SNEGSKA (reference sequence). V lost 3 bases and J 0 bases, leaving 20 bases between the germline ends. The CDR3 is 17 amino acids.

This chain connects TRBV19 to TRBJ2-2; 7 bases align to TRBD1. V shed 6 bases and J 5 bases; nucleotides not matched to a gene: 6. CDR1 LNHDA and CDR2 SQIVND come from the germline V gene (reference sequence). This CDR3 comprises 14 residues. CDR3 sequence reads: CASRQGGGTGELFF. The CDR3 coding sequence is TGTGCCAGTAGACAAGGGGGCGGGACCGGGGAGCTGTTTTTT. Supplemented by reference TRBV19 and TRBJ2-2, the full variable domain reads DGGITQSPKYLFRKEGQNVTLSCEQNLNHDAMYWYRQDPGQGLRLIYYSQIVNDFQKGDIAEGYSVSREKKESFPLTVTSAQKNPTAFYLCASRQGGGTGELFFGEGSRLTVL.

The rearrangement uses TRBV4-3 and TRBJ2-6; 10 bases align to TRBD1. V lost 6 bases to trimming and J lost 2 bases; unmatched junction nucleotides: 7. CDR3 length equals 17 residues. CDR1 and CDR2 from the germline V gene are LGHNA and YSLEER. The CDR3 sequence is CASSPGQGWTGANVLTF. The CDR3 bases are TGCGCCAGCAGTCCGGGACAGGGGTGGACTGGGGCCAACGTCCTGACTTTC.

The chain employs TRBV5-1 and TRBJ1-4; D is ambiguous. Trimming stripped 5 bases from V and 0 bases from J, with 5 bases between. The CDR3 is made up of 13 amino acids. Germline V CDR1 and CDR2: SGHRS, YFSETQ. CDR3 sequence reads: CASSMPTNEKLFF. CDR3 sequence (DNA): TGCGCCAGCAGTATGCCAACTAATGAAAAACTGTTTTTT.

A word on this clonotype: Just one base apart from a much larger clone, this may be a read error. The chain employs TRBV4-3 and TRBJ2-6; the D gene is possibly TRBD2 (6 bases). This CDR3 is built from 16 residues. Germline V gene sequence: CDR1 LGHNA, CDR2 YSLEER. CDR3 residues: CAGSQDWGAGANVLTF. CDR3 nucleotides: TGCGCCGGCAGCCAAGATTGGGGGGCTGGGGCCAACGTCCTGACTTTC.

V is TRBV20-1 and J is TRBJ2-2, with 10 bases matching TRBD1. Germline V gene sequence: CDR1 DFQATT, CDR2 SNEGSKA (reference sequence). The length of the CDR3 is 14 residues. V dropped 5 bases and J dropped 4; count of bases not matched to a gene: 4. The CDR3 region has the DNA TGCAGTGCTCCCGGGACAGGGGTCACCGGGGAGCTGTTTTTT. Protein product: CSAPGTGVTGELFF.

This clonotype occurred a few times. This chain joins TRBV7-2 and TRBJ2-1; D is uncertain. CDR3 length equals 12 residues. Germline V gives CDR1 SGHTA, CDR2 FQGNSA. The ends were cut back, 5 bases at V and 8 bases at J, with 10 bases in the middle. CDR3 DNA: TGTGCCAGCAGCGGACGCTTCGATGAGCAGTTCTTC. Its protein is CASSGRFDEQFF.

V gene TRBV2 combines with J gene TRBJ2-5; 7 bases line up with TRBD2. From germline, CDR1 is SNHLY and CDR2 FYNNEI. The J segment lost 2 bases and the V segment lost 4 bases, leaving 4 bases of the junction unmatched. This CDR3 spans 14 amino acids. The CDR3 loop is CASSGTRNQETQYF. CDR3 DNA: TGTGCCAGCAGTGGGACTAGGAATCAAGAGACCCAGTACTTC.

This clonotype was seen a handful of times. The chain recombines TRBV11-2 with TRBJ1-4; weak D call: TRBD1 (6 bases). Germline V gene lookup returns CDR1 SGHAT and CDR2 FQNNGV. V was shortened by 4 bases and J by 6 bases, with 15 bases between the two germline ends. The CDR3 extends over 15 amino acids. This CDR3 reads CASSYTGSQDEKLFF. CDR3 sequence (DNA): TGTGCCAGCAGCTACACAGGGTCACAGGATGAAAAACTGTTTTTT.

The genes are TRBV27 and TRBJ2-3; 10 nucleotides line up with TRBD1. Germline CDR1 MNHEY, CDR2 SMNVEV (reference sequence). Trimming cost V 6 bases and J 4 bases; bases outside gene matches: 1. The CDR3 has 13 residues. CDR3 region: CASRTGGPDTQYF. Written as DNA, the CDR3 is TGTGCCAGCAGGACAGGGGGCCCAGATACGCAGTATTTT.

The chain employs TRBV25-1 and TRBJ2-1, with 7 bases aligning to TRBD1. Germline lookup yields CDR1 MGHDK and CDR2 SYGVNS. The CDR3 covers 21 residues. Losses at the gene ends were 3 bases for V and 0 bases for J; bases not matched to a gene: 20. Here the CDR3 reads CASSEYLGDRPNITSYNEQFF. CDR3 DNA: TGTGCCAGCAGTGAGTATCTAGGGGACAGACCCAACATCACCTCCTACAATGAGCAGTTCTTC.

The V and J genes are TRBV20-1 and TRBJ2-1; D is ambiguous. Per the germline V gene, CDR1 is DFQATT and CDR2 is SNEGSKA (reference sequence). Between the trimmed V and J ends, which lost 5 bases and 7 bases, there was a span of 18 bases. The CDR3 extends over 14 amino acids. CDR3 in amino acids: CSAPIGTTRNEQFF. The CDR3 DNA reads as TGCAGTGCTCCTATCGGCACAACGAGAAATGAGCAGTTCTTC.

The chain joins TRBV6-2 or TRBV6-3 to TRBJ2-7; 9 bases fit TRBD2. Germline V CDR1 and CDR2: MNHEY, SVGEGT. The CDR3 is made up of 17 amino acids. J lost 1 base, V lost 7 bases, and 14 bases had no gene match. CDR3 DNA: TGTGCCAGCAACCCTTTGAGACGAGCGGGAGGATCCTACGAGCAGTACTTC. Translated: CASNPLRRAGGSYEQYF.

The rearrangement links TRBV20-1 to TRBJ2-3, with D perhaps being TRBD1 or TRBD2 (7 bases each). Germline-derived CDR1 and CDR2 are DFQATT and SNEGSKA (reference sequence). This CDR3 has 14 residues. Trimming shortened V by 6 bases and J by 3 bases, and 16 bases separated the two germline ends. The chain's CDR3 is CSARGQRETDTQYF. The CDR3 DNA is TGCAGTGCCAGGGGACAGCGGGAAACAGATACGCAGTATTTT.

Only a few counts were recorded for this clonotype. The CDR3 here is CSAGDRIAGRSTQYF. As DNA, the CDR3 is TGCAGTGCCGGGGACAGGATAGCTGGGAGGTCGACGCAGTATTTT. The chain carries TRBV20-1 and TRBJ2-3; 8 positions match TRBD1. The trim removed 6 bases at V and 9 bases at J, leaving 17 bases unmatched. Germline V lookup: CDR1 DFQATT, CDR2 SNEGSKA (reference sequence). The length of the CDR3 is 15 residues.